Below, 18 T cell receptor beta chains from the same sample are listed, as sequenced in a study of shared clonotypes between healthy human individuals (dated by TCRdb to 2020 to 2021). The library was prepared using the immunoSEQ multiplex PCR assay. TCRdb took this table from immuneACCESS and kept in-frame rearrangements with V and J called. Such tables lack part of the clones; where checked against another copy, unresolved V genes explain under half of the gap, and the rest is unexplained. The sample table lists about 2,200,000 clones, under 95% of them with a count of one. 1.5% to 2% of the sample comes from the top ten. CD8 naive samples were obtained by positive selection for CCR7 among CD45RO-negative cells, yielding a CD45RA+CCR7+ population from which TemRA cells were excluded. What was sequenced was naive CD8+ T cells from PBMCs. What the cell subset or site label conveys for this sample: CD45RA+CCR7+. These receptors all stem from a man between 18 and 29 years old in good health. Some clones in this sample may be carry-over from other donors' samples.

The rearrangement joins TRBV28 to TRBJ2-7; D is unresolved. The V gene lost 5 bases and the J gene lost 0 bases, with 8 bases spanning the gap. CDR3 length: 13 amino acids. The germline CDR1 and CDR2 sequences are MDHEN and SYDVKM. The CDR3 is CASSPDLSYEQYF. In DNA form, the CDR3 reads TGTGCCAGCAGTCCCGACCTCTCCTACGAGCAGTACTTC.

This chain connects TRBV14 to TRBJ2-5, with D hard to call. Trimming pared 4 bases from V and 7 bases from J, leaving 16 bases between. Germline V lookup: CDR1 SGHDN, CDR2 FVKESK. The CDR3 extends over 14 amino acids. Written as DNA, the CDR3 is TGTGCCAGCAGCCCAACGGGTGGTTGGTGGACCCAGTACTTC. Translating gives CASSPTGGWWTQYF.

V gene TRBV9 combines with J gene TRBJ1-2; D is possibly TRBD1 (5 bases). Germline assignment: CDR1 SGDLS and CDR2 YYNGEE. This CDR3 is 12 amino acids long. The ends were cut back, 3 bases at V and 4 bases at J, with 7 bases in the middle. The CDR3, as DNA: TGTGCCAGCAGCGGGACAACCTATGGCTACACCTTC. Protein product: CASSGTTYGYTF.

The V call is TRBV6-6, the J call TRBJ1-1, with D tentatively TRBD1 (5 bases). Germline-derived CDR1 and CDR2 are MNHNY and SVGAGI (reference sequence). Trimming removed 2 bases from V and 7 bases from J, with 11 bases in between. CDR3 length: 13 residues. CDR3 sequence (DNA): TGTGCCAGCAGTTACGGGGCAGGTCTTGAAGCTTTCTTT. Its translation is CASSYGAGLEAFF.

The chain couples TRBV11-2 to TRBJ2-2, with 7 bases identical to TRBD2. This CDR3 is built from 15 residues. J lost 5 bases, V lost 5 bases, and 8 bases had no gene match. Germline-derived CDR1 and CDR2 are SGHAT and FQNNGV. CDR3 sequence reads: CASSHLTGGTGELFF. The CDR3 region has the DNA TGTGCCAGCAGCCACTTAACGGGAGGTACCGGGGAGCTGTTTTTT.

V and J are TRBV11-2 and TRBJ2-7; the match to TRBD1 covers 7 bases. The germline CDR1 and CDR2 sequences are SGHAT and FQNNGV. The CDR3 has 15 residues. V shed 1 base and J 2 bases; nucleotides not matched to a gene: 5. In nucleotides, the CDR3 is TGTGCCAGCAGCTTAGTAGGGGGCCTAGCCTACGAGCAGTACTTC. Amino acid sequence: CASSLVGGLAYEQYF. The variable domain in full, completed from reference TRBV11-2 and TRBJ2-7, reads EAGVAQSPRYKIIEKRQSVAFWCNPISGHATLYWYQQILGQGPKLLIQFQNNGVVDDSQLPKDRFSAERLKGVDSTLKIQPAKLEDSAVYLCASSLVGGLAYEQYFGPGTRLTVT.

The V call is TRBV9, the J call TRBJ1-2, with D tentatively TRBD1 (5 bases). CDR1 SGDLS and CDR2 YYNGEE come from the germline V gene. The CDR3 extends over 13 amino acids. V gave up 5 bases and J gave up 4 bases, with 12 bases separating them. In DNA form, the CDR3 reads TGTGCCAGCAGTGGGGGAGTGGCCTATGGCTACACCTTC. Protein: CASSGGVAYGYTF.

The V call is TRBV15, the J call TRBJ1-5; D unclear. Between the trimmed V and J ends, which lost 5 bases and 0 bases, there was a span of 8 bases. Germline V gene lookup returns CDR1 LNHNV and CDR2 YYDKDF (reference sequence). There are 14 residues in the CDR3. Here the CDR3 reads CATSVSVSNQPQHF. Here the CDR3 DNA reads TGTGCCACCAGCGTTTCGGTTAGCAATCAGCCCCAGCATTTT. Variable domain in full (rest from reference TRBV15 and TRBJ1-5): DAMVIQNPRYQVTQFGKPVTLSCSQTLNHNVMYWYQQKSSQAPKLLFHYYDKDFNNEADTPDNFQSRRPNTSFCFLDIRSPGLGDTAMYLCATSVSVSNQPQHFGDGTRLSIL.

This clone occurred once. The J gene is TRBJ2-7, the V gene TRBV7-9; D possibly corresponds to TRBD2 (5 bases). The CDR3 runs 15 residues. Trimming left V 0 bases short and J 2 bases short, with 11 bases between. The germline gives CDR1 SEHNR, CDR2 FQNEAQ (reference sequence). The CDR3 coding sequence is TGTGCCAGCAGCTTAGCGGAGGCCGGTACCTACGAGCAGTACTTC. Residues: CASSLAEAGTYEQYF. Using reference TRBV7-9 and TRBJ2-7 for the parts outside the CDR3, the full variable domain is DTGVSQNPRHKITKRGQNVTFRCDPISEHNRLYWYRQTLGQGPEFLTYFQNEAQLEKSRLLSDRFSAERPKGSFSTLEIQRTEQGDSAMYLCASSLAEAGTYEQYFGPGTRLTVT.

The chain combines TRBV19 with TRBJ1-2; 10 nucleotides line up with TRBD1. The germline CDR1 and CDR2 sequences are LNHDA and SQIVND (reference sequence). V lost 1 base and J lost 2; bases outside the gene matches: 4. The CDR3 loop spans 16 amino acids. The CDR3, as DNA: TGTGCCAGTAGTATAGTCCCGGGACAGGGGAACTATGGCTACACCTTC. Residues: CASSIVPGQGNYGYTF.

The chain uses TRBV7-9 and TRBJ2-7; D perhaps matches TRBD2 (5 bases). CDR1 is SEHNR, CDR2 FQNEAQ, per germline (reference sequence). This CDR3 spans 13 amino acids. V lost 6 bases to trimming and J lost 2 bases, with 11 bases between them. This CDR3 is CASRGLNTYEQYF. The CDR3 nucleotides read TGTGCCAGCAGAGGACTGAATACCTACGAGCAGTACTTC. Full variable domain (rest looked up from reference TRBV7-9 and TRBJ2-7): DTGVSQNPRHKITKRGQNVTFRCDPISEHNRLYWYRQTLGQGPEFLTYFQNEAQLEKSRLLSDRFSAERPKGSFSTLEIQRTEQGDSAMYLCASRGLNTYEQYFGPGTRLTVT.

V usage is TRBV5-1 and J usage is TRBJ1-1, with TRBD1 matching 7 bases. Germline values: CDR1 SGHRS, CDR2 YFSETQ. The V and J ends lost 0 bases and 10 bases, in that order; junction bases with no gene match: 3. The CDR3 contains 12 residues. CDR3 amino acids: CASSLGDSGAFF. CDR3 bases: TGCGCCAGCAGCTTGGGGGACAGTGGAGCTTTCTTT.

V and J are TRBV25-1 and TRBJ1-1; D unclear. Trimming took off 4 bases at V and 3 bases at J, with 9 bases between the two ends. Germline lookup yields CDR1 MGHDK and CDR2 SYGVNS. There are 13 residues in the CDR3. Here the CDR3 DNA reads TGTGCCAGCAGTGTAGGCCTCTACACTGAAGCTTTCTTT. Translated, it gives CASSVGLYTEAFF.

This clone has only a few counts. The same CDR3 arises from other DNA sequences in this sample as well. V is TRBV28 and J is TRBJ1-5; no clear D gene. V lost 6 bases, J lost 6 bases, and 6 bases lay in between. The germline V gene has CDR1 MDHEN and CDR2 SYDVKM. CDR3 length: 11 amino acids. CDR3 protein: CASSSPQPQHF. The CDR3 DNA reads TGTGCCAGCAGCTCACCTCAGCCCCAGCATTTT.

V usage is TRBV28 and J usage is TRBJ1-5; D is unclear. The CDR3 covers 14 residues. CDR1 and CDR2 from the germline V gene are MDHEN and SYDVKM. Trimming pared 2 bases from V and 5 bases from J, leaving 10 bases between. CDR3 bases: TGTGCCAGCAGTTTAAAGCGTCAGTATCAGCCCCAGCATTTT. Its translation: CASSLKRQYQPQHF.

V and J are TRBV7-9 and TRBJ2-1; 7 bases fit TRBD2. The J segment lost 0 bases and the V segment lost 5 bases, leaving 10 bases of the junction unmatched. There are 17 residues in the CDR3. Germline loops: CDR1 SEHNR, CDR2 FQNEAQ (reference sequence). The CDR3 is CASSQTSLPSSYNEQFF. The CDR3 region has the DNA TGTGCCAGCAGCCAGACTAGCCTCCCAAGCTCCTACAATGAGCAGTTCTTC.

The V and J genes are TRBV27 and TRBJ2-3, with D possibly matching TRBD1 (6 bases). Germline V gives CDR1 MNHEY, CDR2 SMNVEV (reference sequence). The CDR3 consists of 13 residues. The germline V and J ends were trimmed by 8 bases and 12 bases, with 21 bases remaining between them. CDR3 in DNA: TGTGCCAGCGGACTTATCCGGGACAACCCCCAGTATTTT. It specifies CASGLIRDNPQYF.

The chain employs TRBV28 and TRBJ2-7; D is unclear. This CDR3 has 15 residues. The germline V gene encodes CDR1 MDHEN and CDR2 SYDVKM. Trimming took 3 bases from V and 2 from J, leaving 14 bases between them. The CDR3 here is CASSFSLSTTYEQYF. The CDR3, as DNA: TGTGCCAGCAGTTTTTCCCTATCCACAACCTACGAGCAGTACTTC.